The 28 T cell receptor beta chains below come from one sample, sequenced in a study of human T cells and chemical hapten exposure. One entry per CDR3 protein, called by TCRdb with MiXCR from the RACE reads. This sample has some 180,000 distinct CDR3 sequences, with approximately 20% found just once. As for time point: patch test 1, 2 weeks after DPC sensitization. Treatment of the sample: therapeutic diphenylcyclopropenone sensitization with weekly scalp DPC. Sequences were derived from whole blood, sampled in connection with sensitization to the hapten diphenylcyclopropenone (DPC). All receptors come from a woman between 50 and 59 years old with alopecia areata. Some clones in this sample may be carry-over from other donors' samples.

V and J are TRBV7-9 and TRBJ2-3; the match to TRBD2 covers 8 bases. The trim removed 2 bases at V and 4 bases at J, leaving 5 bases unmatched. From germline, CDR1 is SEHNR and CDR2 FQNEAQ (reference sequence). CDR3 length: 15 residues. The CDR3 DNA reads TGTGCCAGCAGCTTAATAGCGGGAAGACCAGATACGCAGTATTTT. Its translation is CASSLIAGRPDTQYF.

This clonotype was counted a few times. This chain links TRBV7-9 with TRBJ2-5, with TRBD2 matching 10 bases. The germline CDR1 and CDR2 sequences are SEHNR and FQNEAQ (reference sequence). The CDR3 runs 17 residues. J gave up 1 base and V 4 bases, and 9 bases lay outside the gene matches. The CDR3 here is CASSSEITSGVQETQYF. For the CDR3, the DNA is TGTGCCAGCAGCTCCGAGATTACTAGCGGGGTCCAAGAGACCCAGTACTTC.

For the CDR3, the DNA is TGCAGCGTTGAGAAACAGCAGAACACTGAAGCTTTCTTT. Translated, it gives CSVEKQQNTEAFF. The chain is built from TRBV29-1 and TRBJ1-1; D is undetermined. Between the trimmed V and J ends, which lost 3 bases and 1 base, there was a span of 9 bases. CDR3 length equals 13 residues. Germline assignment: CDR1 SQVTM and CDR2 ANQGSEA.

This chain joins TRBV6-2 or TRBV6-3 and TRBJ2-7; either TRBD1 or TRBD2 may supply D (5 bases each). The ends were cut back, 7 bases at V and 6 bases at J, with 22 bases in the middle. This CDR3 contains 15 residues. Germline loops: CDR1 MNHEY, CDR2 SVGEGT. Here the CDR3 DNA reads TGTGCCAGCACTCGGGACGCCCGGGGTGGGGGCGAGCAGTACTTC. Residues: CASTRDARGGGEQYF.

This clonotype came up a few times. The chain employs TRBV20-1 and TRBJ2-1; the match to TRBD2 covers 11 bases. CDR3 length: 16 amino acids. V lost 1 base to trimming and J lost 5 bases; unmatched junction nucleotides: 7. The germline V gene has CDR1 DFQATT and CDR2 SNEGSKA (reference sequence). The CDR3 DNA is TGCAGTGCTAGAGCGCCGGGGACTAGCGGACACAATGAGCAGTTCTTC. Translating gives CSARAPGTSGHNEQFF.

The table lists this clonotype with a few counts. The V gene is TRBV20-1, the J gene TRBJ2-2, with D uncertain. This CDR3 has 13 residues. V gave up 3 bases and J gave up 5 bases, with 10 bases separating them. The germline gives CDR1 DFQATT, CDR2 SNEGSKA (reference sequence). The CDR3 DNA sequence: TGCAGTGCTAGGGACGCCCCTACCGGGGAGCTGTTTTTT. This encodes CSARDAPTGELFF.

This clonotype was found a few times. The rearrangement uses TRBV12-3 or TRBV12-4 and TRBJ2-1, with D uncertain. Trimming stripped 3 bases from V and 7 bases from J, with 4 bases between. This CDR3 has 11 amino acids. CDR3 loop: CASSFENEQFF. The CDR3 DNA reads TGTGCCAGCAGTTTTGAGAATGAGCAGTTCTTC.

This clonotype has just a few counts. The chain couples TRBV20-1 to TRBJ2-1; D unresolved. Germline CDR1 DFQATT, CDR2 SNEGSKA (reference sequence). Trimming shortened V by 8 bases and J by 1 base, and 12 bases separated the two germline ends. CDR3 length: 13 amino acids. The CDR3 protein is CSPRGISYNEQFF. The CDR3 DNA is TGCAGTCCCCGCGGTATTTCCTACAATGAGCAGTTCTTC.

The chain is built from TRBV11-2 and TRBJ2-3; 10 bases line up with TRBD2. Trimming at V came to 3 bases and at J to 2 bases, leaving 2 bases not matched to a gene. The CDR3 extends over 15 amino acids. The germline gives CDR1 SGHAT, CDR2 FQNNGV. The CDR3 protein is CASSLGLAITDTQYF. CDR3 in DNA: TGTGCCAGCAGCTTGGGACTAGCGATCACAGATACGCAGTATTTT.

This clonotype was observed at least ten times. J is TRBJ2-1 and V is TRBV7-2; 7 nucleotides match TRBD2. Per germline, CDR1 SGHTA and CDR2 FQGNSA. The V segment lost 3 bases and the J segment 8 bases; nucleotides outside the gene matches: 10. The CDR3 consists of 15 residues. CDR3 sequence: CASSFGGGGRDEQFF. The CDR3 nucleotides read TGTGCCAGCAGCTTTGGGGGGGGAGGCCGGGATGAGCAGTTCTTC. Drawing the rest from reference TRBV7-2 and TRBJ2-1, the complete variable domain is GAGVSQSPSNKVTEKGKDVELRCDPISGHTALYWYRQSLGQGLEFLIYFQGNSAPDKSGLPSDRFSAERTGGSVSTLTIQRTQQEDSAVYLCASSFGGGGRDEQFFGPGTRLTVL.

V usage is TRBV30 and J usage is TRBJ1-1, with no clear D. V was pared by 2 bases and J by 5 bases, with 12 bases between. Germline CDR1 and CDR2: GTSNPN and SVGIG (reference sequence). This CDR3 comprises 13 residues. CDR3 amino acids: CAWSSTSGTEAFF. CDR3 coding DNA: TGTGCCTGGAGTTCCACCAGCGGGACTGAAGCTTTCTTT.

CDR3: CASSFPQSGANVLTF. CDR3 nucleotides: TGTGCCAGCAGTTTCCCCCAGTCTGGGGCCAACGTCCTGACTTTC. The chain has TRBV6-6 and TRBJ2-6; D is unclear. The CDR3 covers 15 residues. V was clipped by 4 bases and J by 1 base, with 8 bases between them. Germline values: CDR1 MNHNY, CDR2 SVGAGI (reference sequence).

The rearrangement joins TRBV29-1 to TRBJ2-3; D may be TRBD2 (5 bases). CDR3 length: 13 residues. Trimming cost V 5 bases and J 2 bases, with 11 bases left between them. Germline V lookup: CDR1 SQVTM, CDR2 ANQGSEA. CDR3 loop: CSVKGGSTDTQYF. The CDR3 nucleotides read TGCAGCGTTAAAGGCGGGTCCACAGATACGCAGTATTTT.

This chain links TRBV3-1 with TRBJ2-7; possibly TRBD2 for D (6 bases). Germline V gives CDR1 LGHDT, CDR2 YNNKEL (reference sequence). V was pared by 2 bases and J by 1 base, with 12 bases between. CDR3 length: 15 amino acids. The CDR3 nucleotides read TGTGCCAGCAGCCAAATGGGAGGCACGTCCTACGAGCAGTACTTC. It is translated as CASSQMGGTSYEQYF.

This clonotype was counted a few times. The J gene is TRBJ1-1, the V gene TRBV12-3 or TRBV12-4; the match to TRBD1 covers 8 bases. J gave up 2 bases and V 6 bases, and 8 bases lay outside the gene matches. There are 15 residues in the CDR3. CDR3 amino acids: CASRRAGQGNTEAFF. CDR3 in DNA: TGTGCCAGCAGACGTGCTGGACAGGGAAACACTGAAGCTTTCTTT.

V and J are TRBV11-2 and TRBJ2-1; TRBD2 aligns across 9 bases. Looked up from germline, CDR1 is SGHAT and CDR2 is FQNNGV. J lost 7 bases, V lost 9 bases, and 4 bases had no gene match. This CDR3 has 12 residues. The CDR3 reads CASHSGSNEQFF. The CDR3, as DNA: TGTGCCAGTCATAGCGGGAGTAATGAGCAGTTCTTC.

The V gene is TRBV6-6, the J gene TRBJ2-2; 8 bases agree with TRBD1. Germline V gene sequence: CDR1 MNHNY, CDR2 SVGAGI (reference sequence). V lost 6 bases to trimming and J lost 0 bases; unmatched junction nucleotides: 3. The CDR3 consists of 15 residues. CDR3 in DNA: TGTGCCAGCAGGCCGGACAGGGCGAACACCGGGGAGCTGTTTTTT. It specifies CASRPDRANTGELFF.

V is TRBV20-1 and J is TRBJ1-6, with 7 bases identical to TRBD1. Germline CDR1 reads DFQATT; CDR2 reads SNEGSKA (reference sequence). V shed 1 base and J 8 bases; nucleotides not matched to a gene: 2. The CDR3 extends over 13 amino acids. The CDR3 reads CSARGQGYSPLHF. The CDR3 DNA sequence: TGCAGTGCTAGAGGACAGGGCTATTCACCCCTCCACTTT.

This clonotype occurred a few times. The rearrangement uses TRBV20-1 and TRBJ1-1; weak D call: TRBD1 (6 bases). The CDR3 is made up of 14 amino acids. V lost 6 bases, J lost 1 base, and 15 bases lay in between. Germline CDR1 DFQATT, CDR2 SNEGSKA (reference sequence). The CDR3 DNA reads TGCAGTGCCGAGAGCGGGGGCGGGAACACTGAAGCTTTCTTT. Translation gives CSAESGGGNTEAFF.

The J gene is TRBJ2-2, the V gene TRBV25-1, with a possible D match to TRBD1 (5 bases). The CDR3 contains 16 residues. V was clipped by 1 base and J by 5 bases, with 14 bases between them. Germline lookup yields CDR1 MGHDK and CDR2 SYGVNS. The CDR3 DNA follows: TGTGCCAGCAGTGAATCCCGACAGTTGAGAACCGGGGAGCTGTTTTTT. As protein: CASSESRQLRTGELFF.

V usage is TRBV27 and J usage is TRBJ2-7; 12 bases are shared with TRBD2. The CDR3 is 14 amino acids. Looked up from germline, CDR1 is MNHEY and CDR2 is SMNVEV (reference sequence). V lost 8 bases, J lost 6 bases, and 8 bases stayed unmatched. CDR3 protein: CASGPGLAGLEQYF. Here the CDR3 DNA reads TGTGCCAGCGGCCCGGGACTAGCGGGTCTCGAGCAGTACTTC.

V and J are TRBV7-9 and TRBJ1-1; no definite D call. Germline V CDR1 and CDR2: SEHNR, FQNEAQ (reference sequence). CDR3 length equals 13 residues. The ends were cut back, 3 bases at V and 11 bases at J, with 16 bases in the middle. The DNA of the CDR3 is TGTGCCAGCAGCTTTAATTCGGGCCCAATGGCTTTCTTT. Translated: CASSFNSGPMAFF.

This clonotype has only a few counts. The V call is TRBV6-5, the J call TRBJ2-5; weak D call: TRBD1 (6 bases). The germline CDR1 and CDR2 sequences are MNHEY and SVGAGI. The CDR3 length is 15 residues. V gave up 4 bases and J gave up 4 bases, with 16 bases separating them. CDR3 sequence: CASSWGPRGGETQYF. The DNA for the CDR3 is TGTGCCAGCAGTTGGGGGCCGAGAGGGGGAGAGACCCAGTACTTC.

This clonotype was found a few times. The rearrangement links TRBV15 to TRBJ1-2; TRBD1 agrees at 10 bases. CDR1 and CDR2 from the germline V gene are LNHNV and YYDKDF (reference sequence). The CDR3 loop spans 15 amino acids. Trimming took 2 bases from V and 7 from J; bases not matched to a gene: 7. The CDR3 spells CATSRPGQGYGGYTF. In DNA, the CDR3 is TGTGCCACCAGCAGACCGGGACAGGGGTATGGTGGCTACACCTTC.

The chain recombines TRBV5-1 with TRBJ2-7; D might be TRBD1 or TRBD2, each matching 5 bases. Germline lookup yields CDR1 SGHRS and CDR2 YFSETQ. The CDR3 is 14 amino acids. The V gene lost 0 bases and the J gene lost 3 bases, with 10 bases spanning the gap. The CDR3 region has the DNA TGCGCCAGCAGCTTGGCCGGGACGATCTACGAGCAGTACTTC. Its translation is CASSLAGTIYEQYF. Full variable domain (outside the CDR3, taken from reference TRBV5-1 and TRBJ2-7): KAGVTQTPRYLIKTRGQQVTLSCSPISGHRSVSWYQQTPGQGLQFLFEYFSETQRNKGNFPGRFSGRQFSNSRSEMNVSTLELGDSALYLCASSLAGTIYEQYFGPGTRLTVT.

The chain recombines TRBV4-2 with TRBJ2-7; D gene uncertain. Germline V CDR1 and CDR2: LGHNA, YNFKEQ. This CDR3 contains 14 residues. Trimming removed 2 bases from V and 7 bases from J, with 15 bases in between. In DNA form, the CDR3 reads TGTGCCAGCAGCCAAACTAACCGGTTTGGGGAGCAGTACTTC. Amino acid sequence: CASSQTNRFGEQYF.

The sample holds many counts of this clonotype. This rearrangement joins TRBV29-1 to TRBJ1-5; D is uncertain. From germline, CDR1 is SQVTM and CDR2 ANQGSEA. This CDR3 spans 13 amino acids. V shed 7 bases and J shed 2 bases, with 12 bases lying between them. As DNA, the CDR3 is TGCAGCGCCCGAGACGGCGGCAATCAGCCCCAGCATTTT. Its translation is CSARDGGNQPQHF.

This clonotype was seen a handful of times. The V call is TRBV3-1, the J call TRBJ2-7; D is uncertain. CDR1 and CDR2 (germline): LGHDT, YNNKEL (reference sequence). V lost 5 bases and J lost 5, with 13 bases in between. The CDR3 has 13 residues. This CDR3 is CASSSTLRDEQYF. DNA of the CDR3: TGTGCCAGCAGCTCGACACTCCGGGACGAGCAGTACTTC.